This T cell receptor (beta chain) was identified during a study of T cell responses to AZD1222 COVID-19 vaccine. The CDR3 totals 15 residues. V lost 4 bases to trimming and J lost 4 bases; unmatched junction nucleotides: 8. The germline gives CDR1 SGHAT, CDR2 FQDESV (reference sequence). The method was immunoSEQ multiplex PCR; TCRdb's version includes in-frame clones alone and lacks a portion of them. This table has 65,000 to 85,000 clones, 80% to 90% appearing once. This sequence was found in an adult who received the AZD1222 COVID-19 vaccine. This specimen consisted of peripheral blood, obtained 28 days after the second AZD1222 dose. The V and J genes are TRBV11-1 and TRBJ2-5; TRBD1 matches at 8 bases. The CDR3 sequence is CASSSRQGIRETQYF. The DNA for the CDR3 is TGTGCCAGCAGCTCACGACAGGGGATAAGAGAGACCCAGTACTTC.